This entry concerns a single TCR beta chain. The target of this receptor is not known. No qualities accompany the bases; no much larger clone lies one base away. According to the study, the label for this sample's time point signals: blood from clinic visit 5 months post-surgery; TSC patient then seizure free. Surgery cases with the highest brain T cell transcript signatures were selected for TCR beta chain sequencing of brain tissue and, where available, blood. Prior to surgery, the patients had been treated with at least one anti-epileptic drug. TCR-sequenced patients were children with drug-resistant epilepsy due to tuberous sclerosis complex, focal cortical dysplasia, Rasmussen encephalitis or hemimegalencephaly. Bulk genomic DNA was isolated from unsorted brain tissue and whole blood using the Monarch genomic DNA purification kit. These data belong to a study of brain T cells in children with intractable seizures (dated by TCRdb to the early 2020s). About the study as a whole: As a first screen for immune gene transcripts, resected brain tissue from 40 to 60 pediatric epilepsy surgery cases was run on a NanoString immunology panel. Among the roughly twelve selected surgery cases, eight also had pre-surgery blood sequenced, leaving four with brain tissue only.

Results and caveats for the whole study, not just this receptor: Because sequencing depth was different between pre-surgery and post-surgery blood, clones absent from the pre-surgery sample may reflect undersampling. Viral specificity was inferred only from CDR3 sequence similarity, and patients' HCMV serostatus was unknown.

The immunoSEQ assay was used to generate TCR beta chain sequences from genomic DNA. In the authors' own workflow: Any CDR3 sequence that did not begin with the conserved framework cysteine at position 104 was removed by hand. Clonality was calculated as one minus the normalized Shannon's Diversity Index, with values ranging from 0 (maximal diversity) to 1 (oligoclonal). Differences in the frequency of the same CDR3 between samples, such as brain versus blood, were assessed with chi-squared comparison-of-proportions tests. Public clonotypes were found by searching immuneACCESS, and the VDJdb browser was used to assess similarity to known antiviral clonotypes. Entries here come from immuneACCESS through TCRdb and include only in-frame sequences with V and J called. Some clones fail to appear in such tables; in the studies checked, an unresolved V gene covers under half of the shortfall, and the cause of the remainder is unknown. Clone size and the V and J calls come from that table; the DNA yielded D and trimming. The sample has around 340,000 clones on record, approximately 93% of them singletons. The ten largest clones represent 5.7% of the sample.

According to the germline V gene (reference sequence), CDR1 reads LNHDA and CDR2 reads SQIVND. From V the trimming removes 3 bases and from J it removes 7 bases, while the gene matches leave 10 bases of the junction unaccounted for. Spanning cysteine to phenylalanine, the CDR3 consists of 16 amino acids. Kept here is only the CDR3 DNA, which spans 48 bases and is read in frame from base 1. This specimen consisted of peripheral blood, obtained 4 to 5 months after surgery. The V and J genes are TRBV19 and TRBJ1-5; the junction holds 9 bases that match TRBD1. This clonotype was sampled from a boy younger than two with tuberous sclerosis and intractable seizures. The CDR3 region has the sequence CASSIPTGQGLQPQHF. In nucleotide form, the sequence is TGTGCCAGTAGTATCCCAACGGGACAGGGTTTACAGCCCCAGCATTTT.